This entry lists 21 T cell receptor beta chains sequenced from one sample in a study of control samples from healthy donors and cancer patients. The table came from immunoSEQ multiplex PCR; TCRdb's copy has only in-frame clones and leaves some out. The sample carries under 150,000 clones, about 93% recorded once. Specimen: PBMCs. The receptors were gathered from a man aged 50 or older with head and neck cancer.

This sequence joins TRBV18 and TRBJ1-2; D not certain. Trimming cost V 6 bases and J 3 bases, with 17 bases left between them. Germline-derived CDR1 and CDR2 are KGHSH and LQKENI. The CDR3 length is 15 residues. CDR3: CASSPTTVQDYGYTF. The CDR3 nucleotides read TGTGCCAGCTCCCCGACCACGGTGCAGGACTATGGCTACACCTTC. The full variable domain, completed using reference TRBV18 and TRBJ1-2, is NAGVMQNPRHLVRRRGQEARLRCSPMKGHSHVYWYRQLPEEGLKFMVYLQKENIIDESGMPKERFSAEFPKEGPSILRIQQVVRGDSAAYFCASSPTTVQDYGYTFGSGTRLTVV.

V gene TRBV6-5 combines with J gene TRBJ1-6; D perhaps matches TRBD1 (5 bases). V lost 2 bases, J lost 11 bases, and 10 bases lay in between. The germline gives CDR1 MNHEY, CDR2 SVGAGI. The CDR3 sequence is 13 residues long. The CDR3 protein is CASSYGANTPLHF. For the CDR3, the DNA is TGTGCCAGCAGTTACGGGGCCAATACACCCCTCCACTTT.

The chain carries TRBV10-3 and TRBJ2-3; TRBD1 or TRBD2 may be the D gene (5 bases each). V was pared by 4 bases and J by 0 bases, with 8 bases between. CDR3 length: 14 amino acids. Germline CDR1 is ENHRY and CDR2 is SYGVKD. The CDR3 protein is CAISVGGSTDTQYF. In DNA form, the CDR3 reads TGTGCCATCAGTGTTGGGGGTAGCACAGATACGCAGTATTTT.

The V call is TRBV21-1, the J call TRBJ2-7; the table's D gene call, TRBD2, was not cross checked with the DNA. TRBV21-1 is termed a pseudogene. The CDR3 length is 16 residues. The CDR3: CASSKAVVPTLREQYF. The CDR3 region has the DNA TGTGCCAGCAGCAAAGCGGTCGTTCCTACTCTTCGCGAGCAGTACTTC.

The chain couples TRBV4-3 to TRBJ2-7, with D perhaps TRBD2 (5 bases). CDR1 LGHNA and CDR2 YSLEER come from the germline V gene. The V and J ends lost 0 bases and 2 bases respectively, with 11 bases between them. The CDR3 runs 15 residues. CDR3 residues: CASSQDLGEAYEQYF. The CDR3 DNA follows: TGCGCCAGCAGCCAAGATTTGGGAGAAGCCTACGAGCAGTACTTC.

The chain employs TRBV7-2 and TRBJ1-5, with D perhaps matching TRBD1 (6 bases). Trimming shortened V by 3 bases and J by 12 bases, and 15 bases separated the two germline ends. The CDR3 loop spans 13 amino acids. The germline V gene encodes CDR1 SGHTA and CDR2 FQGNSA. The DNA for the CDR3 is TGTGCCAGCAGCTTGGTGGGCAGGGGTTACCAGCATTTT. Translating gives CASSLVGRGYQHF.

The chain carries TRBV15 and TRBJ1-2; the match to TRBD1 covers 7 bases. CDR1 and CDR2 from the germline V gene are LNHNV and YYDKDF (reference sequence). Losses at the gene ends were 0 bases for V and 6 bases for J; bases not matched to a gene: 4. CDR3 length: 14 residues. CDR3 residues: CATSREGQVDGYTF. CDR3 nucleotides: TGTGCCACCAGCAGAGAAGGACAGGTCGATGGCTACACCTTC. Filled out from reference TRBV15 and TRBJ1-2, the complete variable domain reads DAMVIQNPRYQVTQFGKPVTLSCSQTLNHNVMYWYQQKSSQAPKLLFHYYDKDFNNEADTPDNFQSRRPNTSFCFLDIRSPGLGDTAMYLCATSREGQVDGYTFGSGTRLTVV.

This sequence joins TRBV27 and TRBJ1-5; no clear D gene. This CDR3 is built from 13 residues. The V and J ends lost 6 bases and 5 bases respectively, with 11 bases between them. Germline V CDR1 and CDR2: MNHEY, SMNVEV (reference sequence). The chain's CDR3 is CASSPNRDQPQHF. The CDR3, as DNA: TGTGCCAGCAGCCCCAACCGCGATCAGCCCCAGCATTTT.

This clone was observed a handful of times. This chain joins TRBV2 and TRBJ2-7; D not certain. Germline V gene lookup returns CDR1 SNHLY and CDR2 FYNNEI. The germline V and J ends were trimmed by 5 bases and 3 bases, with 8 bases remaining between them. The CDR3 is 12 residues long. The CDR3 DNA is TGTGCCAGCAGTTCCGACGGCTACGAGCAGTACTTC. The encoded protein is CASSSDGYEQYF.

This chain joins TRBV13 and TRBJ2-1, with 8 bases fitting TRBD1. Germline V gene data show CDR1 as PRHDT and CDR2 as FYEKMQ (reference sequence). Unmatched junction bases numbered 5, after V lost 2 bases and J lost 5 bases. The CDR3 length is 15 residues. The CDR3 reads CASSLLGQGNNEQFF. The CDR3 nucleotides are TGTGCCAGCAGCTTACTCGGACAGGGAAACAATGAGCAGTTCTTC.

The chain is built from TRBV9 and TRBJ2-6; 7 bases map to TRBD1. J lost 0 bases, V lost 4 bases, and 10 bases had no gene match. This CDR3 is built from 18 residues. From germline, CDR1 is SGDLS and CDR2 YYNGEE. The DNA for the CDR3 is TGTGCCAGCAGCCCTAGACAGGGTGGGGCCTCTGGGGCCAACGTCCTGACTTTC. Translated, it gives CASSPRQGGASGANVLTF.

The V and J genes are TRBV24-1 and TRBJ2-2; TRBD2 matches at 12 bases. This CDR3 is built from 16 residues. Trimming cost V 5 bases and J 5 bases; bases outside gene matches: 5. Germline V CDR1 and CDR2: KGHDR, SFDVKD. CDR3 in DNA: TGTGCCACCAGTGCAGTCACTAGCGGGGGGACCGGGGAGCTGTTTTTT. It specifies CATSAVTSGGTGELFF.

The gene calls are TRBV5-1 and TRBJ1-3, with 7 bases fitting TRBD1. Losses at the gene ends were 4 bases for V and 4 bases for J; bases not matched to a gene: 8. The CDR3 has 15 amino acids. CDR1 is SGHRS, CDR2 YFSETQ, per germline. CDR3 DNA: TGCGCCAGCAGCACTGGGACAGACAAGGGAAACACCATATATTTT. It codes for CASSTGTDKGNTIYF. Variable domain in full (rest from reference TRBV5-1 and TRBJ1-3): KAGVTQTPRYLIKTRGQQVTLSCSPISGHRSVSWYQQTPGQGLQFLFEYFSETQRNKGNFPGRFSGRQFSNSRSEMNVSTLELGDSALYLCASSTGTDKGNTIYFGEGSWLTVV.

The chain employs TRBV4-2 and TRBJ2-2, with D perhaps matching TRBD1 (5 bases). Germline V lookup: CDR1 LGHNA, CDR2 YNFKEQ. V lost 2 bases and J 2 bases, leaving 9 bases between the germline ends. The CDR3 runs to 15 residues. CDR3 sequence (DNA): TGTGCCAGCAGCCAACTCGACAGAAACACCGGGGAGCTGTTTTTT. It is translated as CASSQLDRNTGELFF.

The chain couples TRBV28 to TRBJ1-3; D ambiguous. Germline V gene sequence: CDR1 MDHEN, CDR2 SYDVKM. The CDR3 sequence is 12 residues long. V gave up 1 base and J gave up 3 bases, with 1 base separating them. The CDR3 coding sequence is TGTGCCAGCAGTTTATTTGGAAACACCATATATTTT. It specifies CASSLFGNTIYF.

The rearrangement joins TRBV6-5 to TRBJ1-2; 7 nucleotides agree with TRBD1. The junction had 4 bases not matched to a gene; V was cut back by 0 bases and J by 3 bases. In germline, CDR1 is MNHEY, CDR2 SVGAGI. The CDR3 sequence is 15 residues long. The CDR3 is CASSYSTGIYYGYTF. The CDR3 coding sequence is TGTGCCAGCAGTTACTCGACAGGGATTTACTATGGCTACACCTTC.

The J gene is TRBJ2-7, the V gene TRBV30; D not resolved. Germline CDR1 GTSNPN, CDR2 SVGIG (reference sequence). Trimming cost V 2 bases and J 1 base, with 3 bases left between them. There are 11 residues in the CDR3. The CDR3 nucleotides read TGTGCCTGGAGTCGATCCTACGAGCAGTACTTC. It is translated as CAWSRSYEQYF.

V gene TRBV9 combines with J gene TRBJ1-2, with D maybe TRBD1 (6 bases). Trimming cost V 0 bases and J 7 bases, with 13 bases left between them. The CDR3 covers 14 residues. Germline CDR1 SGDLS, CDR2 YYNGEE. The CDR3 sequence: CASSVDYQGGGYTF. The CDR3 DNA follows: TGTGCCAGCAGCGTAGACTACCAAGGGGGTGGCTACACCTTC.

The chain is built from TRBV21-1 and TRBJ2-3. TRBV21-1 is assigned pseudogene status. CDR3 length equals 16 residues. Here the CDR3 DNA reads TGTGCCAGCAGCAAAGAGCTCAGGGGAGGTGATTATACGCAGTATTTT. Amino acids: CASSKELRGGDYTQYF.

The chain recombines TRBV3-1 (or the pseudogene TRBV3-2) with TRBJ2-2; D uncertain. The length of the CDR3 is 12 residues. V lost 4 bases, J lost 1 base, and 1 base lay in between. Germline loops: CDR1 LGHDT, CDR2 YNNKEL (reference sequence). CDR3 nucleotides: TGTGCCAGCAGCCGGAACACCGGGGAGCTGTTTTTT. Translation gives CASSRNTGELFF.

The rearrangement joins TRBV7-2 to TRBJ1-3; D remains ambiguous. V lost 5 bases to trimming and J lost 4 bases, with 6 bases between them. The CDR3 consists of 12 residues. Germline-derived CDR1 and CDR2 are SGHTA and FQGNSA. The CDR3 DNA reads TGTGCCAGCAGCCCATTAGGAAACACCATATATTTT. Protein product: CASSPLGNTIYF.